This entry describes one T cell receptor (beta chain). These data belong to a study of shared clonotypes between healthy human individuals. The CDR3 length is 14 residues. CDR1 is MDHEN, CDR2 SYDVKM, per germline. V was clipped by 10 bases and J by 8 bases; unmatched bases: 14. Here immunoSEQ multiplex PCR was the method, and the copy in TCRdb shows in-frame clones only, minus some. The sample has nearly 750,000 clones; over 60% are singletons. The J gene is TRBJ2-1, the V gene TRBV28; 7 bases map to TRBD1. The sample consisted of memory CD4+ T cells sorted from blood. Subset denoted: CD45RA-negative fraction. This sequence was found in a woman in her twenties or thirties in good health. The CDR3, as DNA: TGTGCCATCCACCCCGGGACAGAGGTAGATGAGCAGTTCTTC. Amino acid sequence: CAIHPGTEVDEQFF.